This record covers a single T cell receptor (beta chain). Its antigen is still unknown. The library was made from cDNA and included unique molecular identifiers. TCRdb independently ran MiXCR on the PCR reads; one entry per CDR3 protein. The sample lists some 690,000 distinct CDR3 sequences, approximately 60% occurring once. CDR1 is SQVTM, CDR2 ANQGSEA, per germline. With V trimmed by 7 bases and J by 11 bases, 7 bases remained unmatched. The length of the CDR3 is 11 residues. These data are taken from a study of post-analysis software for immune sequencing data. Study-level background: The disease courses covered relapsing-remitting, secondary progressive and progressive-relapsing multiple sclerosis. Whole-study results and caveats: Patients carried 5 or 6 TRBV segments more frequently than controls did, and TRBV5-6, TRBV5-1 and TRBV20-1 were among them. Multiple sclerosis patients showed significantly lower normalized Chao1 diversity than controls did.

Sequences were obtained from blood. The chain joins TRBV29-1 to TRBJ2-3; 9 positions agree with TRBD1. The clonotype comes from a girl aged 2 to 10 with multiple sclerosis. The CDR3 reads CSARTGDKQYF. The CDR3 nucleotides read TGCAGCGCCAGGACAGGGGACAAGCAGTATTTT.